Listed below are T cell receptor beta chains from one sample, sequenced in a study of post-analysis software for immune sequencing data. TCRdb called the PCR reads again in MiXCR, with one record for every CDR3 protein. The sample records hundreds of thousands of distinct CDR3 sequences, more than 50% being singletons. Source material: blood. The receptors here all came from a girl between 2 and 10 years old with multiple sclerosis. Both conserved end residues are part of each CDR3. A D gene is named only where the DNA matches it firmly. Clone sizes are given selectively: once, few, many, or a class where the clone is expanded.

V,D,J,size,length,DNA,CDR3
TRBV20-1,-,TRBJ2-5,-,13,TGCAGTGCTAGAGTATCGACAGAAGAGACCCAGTACTTC,CSARVSTEETQYF
TRBV7-6,TRBD2,TRBJ2-4,-,18,TGTGCCAGCAGCTTAGGTGGCCTAGCGGGGAAAGCCAAAAACATTCAGTACTTC,CASSLGGLAGKAKNIQYF
TRBV6-5,-,TRBJ1-5,few,13,TGTGCCAGCAGTTACGGGGAGAATCAGCCCCAGCATTTT,CASSYGENQPQHF
TRBV3-1,TRBD2,TRBJ2-1,-,16,TGTGCCAGCAGCCAAGACGGGCGGGAGTTCTACAATGAGCAGTTCTTC,CASSQDGREFYNEQFF
TRBV11-2,-,TRBJ2-7,-,14,TGTGCCAGCAGCTTAGTTAAGTGTTCCTACGAGCAGTACTTC,CASSLVKCSYEQYF
TRBV7-9,-,TRBJ1-2,few,13,TGTGCCAGCAGTTTGGCCCTGAACTATGGCTACACCTTC,CASSLALNYGYTF
TRBV27,-,TRBJ2-4,-,16,TGTGCCAGCAGTCCACGGGTTATCCTAGCCAAAAACATTCAGTACTTC,CASSPRVILAKNIQYF
TRBV19,TRBD1,TRBJ2-6,-,16,TGTGCCAGTACCGGGACAGGGAGCTCTGGGGCCAACGTCCTGACTTTC,CASTGTGSSGANVLTF
TRBV12-3/TRBV12-4,-,TRBJ2-3,few,12,TGTGCCAGCAGTCGAAACAGAGATACGCAGTATTTT,CASSRNRDTQYF
TRBV20-1,-,TRBJ1-1,-,14,TGCAGTGCTAAGGGTAGGACACTGAACACTGAAGCTTTCTTT,CSAKGRTLNTEAFF
TRBV29-1,-,TRBJ2-5,few,11,TGCAGCGTTGGGGAGGTCGAGACCCAGTACTTC,CSVGEVETQYF
TRBV20-1,-,TRBJ2-7,-,12,TGCAGTGCTAGAGTGGACAGATACGAGCAGTACTTC,CSARVDRYEQYF
TRBV12-3/TRBV12-4,TRBD1,TRBJ2-3,-,13,TGTGCCAGCAGTACCTGGACAGGAGATACGCAGTATTTT,CASSTWTGDTQYF
TRBV5-1,TRBD2,TRBJ2-7,-,18,TGCGCCAGCAGCTTGGGCCAGGGACTAGCGGGAGAGGCCGACGAGCAGTACTTC,CASSLGQGLAGEADEQYF
TRBV27,TRBD1,TRBJ2-1,-,17,TGTGCCAGCAGTCCTATACGGGACAGGGGGACCCGGGGTGAGCAGTTCTTC,CASSPIRDRGTRGEQFF
TRBV7-2,-,TRBJ2-7,-,12,TGTGCCAGCAGCTCACAGGGTAGCGAGCAGTACTTC,CASSSQGSEQYF
TRBV4-1,-,TRBJ2-7,-,14,TGCGCCAGCAGCCAAGTCCTGAAGTACTACGAGCAGTACTTC,CASSQVLKYYEQYF
TRBV5-6,TRBD1,TRBJ2-3,-,16,TGTGCCAGCAGCGGAGACAGGGGTTGGAGCACAGATACGCAGTATTTT,CASSGDRGWSTDTQYF
TRBV20-1,TRBD1,TRBJ1-2,-,14,TGCAGTGCTAGGACAGGGGGGCGCTACTATGGCTACACCTTC,CSARTGGRYYGYTF
TRBV29-1,-,TRBJ2-7,-,16,TGCAGCGTACTTATCCCCGGACAACGCCTAACCTACGAGCAGTACTTC,CSVLIPGQRLTYEQYF
TRBV7-3,-,TRBJ2-2,-,12,TGTGCCAGCAGCGGAGGCACCGGGGAGCTGTTTTTT,CASSGGTGELFF
TRBV12-3/TRBV12-4,-,TRBJ2-7,-,13,TGTGCCAGCAGTTTCGGACTCTCATCCGAGCAGTACTTC,CASSFGLSSEQYF